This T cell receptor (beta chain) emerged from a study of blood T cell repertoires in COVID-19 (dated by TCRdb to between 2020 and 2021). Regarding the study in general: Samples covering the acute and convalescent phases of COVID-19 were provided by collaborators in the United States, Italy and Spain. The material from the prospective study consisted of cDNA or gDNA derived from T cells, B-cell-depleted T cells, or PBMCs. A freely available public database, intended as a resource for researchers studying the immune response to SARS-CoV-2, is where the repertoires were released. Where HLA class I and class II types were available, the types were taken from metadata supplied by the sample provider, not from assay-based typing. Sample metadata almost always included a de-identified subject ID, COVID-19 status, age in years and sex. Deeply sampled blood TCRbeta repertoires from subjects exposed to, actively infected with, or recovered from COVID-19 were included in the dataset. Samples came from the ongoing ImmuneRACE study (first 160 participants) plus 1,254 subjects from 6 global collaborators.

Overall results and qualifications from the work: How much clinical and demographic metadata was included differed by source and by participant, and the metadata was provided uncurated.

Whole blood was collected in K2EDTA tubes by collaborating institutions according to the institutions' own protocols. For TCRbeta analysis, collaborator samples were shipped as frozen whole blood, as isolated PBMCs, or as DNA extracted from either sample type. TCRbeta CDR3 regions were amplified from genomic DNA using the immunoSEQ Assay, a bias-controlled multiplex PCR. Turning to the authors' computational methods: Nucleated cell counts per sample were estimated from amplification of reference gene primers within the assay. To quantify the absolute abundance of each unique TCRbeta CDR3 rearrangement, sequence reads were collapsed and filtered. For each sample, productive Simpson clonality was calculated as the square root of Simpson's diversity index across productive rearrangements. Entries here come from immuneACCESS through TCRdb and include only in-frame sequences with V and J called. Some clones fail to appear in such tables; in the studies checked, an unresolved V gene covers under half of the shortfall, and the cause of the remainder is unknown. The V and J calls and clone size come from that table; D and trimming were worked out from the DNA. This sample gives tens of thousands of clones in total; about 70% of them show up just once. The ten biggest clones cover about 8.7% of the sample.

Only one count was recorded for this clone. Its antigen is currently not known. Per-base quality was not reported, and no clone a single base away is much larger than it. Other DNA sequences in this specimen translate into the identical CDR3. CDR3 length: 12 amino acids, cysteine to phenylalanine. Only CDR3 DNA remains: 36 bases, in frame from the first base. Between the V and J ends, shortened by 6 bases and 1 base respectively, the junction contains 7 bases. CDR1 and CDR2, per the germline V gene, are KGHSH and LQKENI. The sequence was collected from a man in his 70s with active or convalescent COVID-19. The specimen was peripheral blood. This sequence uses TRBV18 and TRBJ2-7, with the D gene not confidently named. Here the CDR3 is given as CASSPSSYEQYF. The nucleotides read TGTGCCAGCTCCCCCTCTTCCTACGAGCAGTACTTC. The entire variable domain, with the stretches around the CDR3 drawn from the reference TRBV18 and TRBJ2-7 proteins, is NAGVMQNPRHLVRRRGQEARLRCSPMKGHSHVYWYRQLPEEGLKFMVYLQKENIIDESGMPKERFSAEFPKEGPSILRIQQVVRGDSAAYFCASSPSSYEQYFGPGTRLTVT.